This T cell receptor (beta chain) was recovered during a study of shared clonotypes between healthy human individuals. Germline V gene lookup returns CDR1 SGHAT and CDR2 FQNNGV. Trimming left V 4 bases short and J 2 bases short, with 11 bases between. The CDR3 extends over 15 amino acids. The protocol was immunoSEQ multiplex PCR, while the TCRdb copy is restricted to in-frame clones and leaves out a portion. The table records over 700,000 clones, around 77% of them present only once. The sequenced material came from memory CD4+ T cells sorted from blood. The subset is: CD45RA-negative fraction. This rearrangement joins TRBV11-2 to TRBJ2-2; D uncertain. This receptor was taken from a woman in her thirties in good health. CDR3: CASSSLKGNTGELFF. The CDR3 DNA reads as TGTGCCAGCAGCTCCCTTAAGGGAAACACCGGGGAGCTGTTTTTT.